Listed here are 5 T cell receptor beta chains from one sample, sequenced in a study of T-cell memory formation after mild COVID-19. TCRdb re-called the 5' RACE reads through MiXCR, storing one row per CDR3 protein. Among about half a million distinct CDR3 sequences, 15% to 20% were seen once, and the ten largest hold around 12%. Input material: PBMCs or a T cell subset sorted from them (not recorded which). These receptors were collected from an adult woman who had mild COVID-19 (a few samples of this study predate the infection). Cell type and time point are not known.

The chain uses TRBV10-3 and TRBJ1-1; D may be TRBD1 (5 bases). CDR1 ENHRY and CDR2 SYGVKD come from the germline V gene. Trimming shortened V by 3 bases and J by 0 bases, and 11 bases separated the two germline ends. This CDR3 comprises 15 residues. Here the CDR3 reads CAISDLTVLNTEAFF. The CDR3 DNA reads TGTGCCATCAGTGACCTGACAGTTTTGAACACTGAAGCTTTCTTT.

This clonotype was counted a few times. The chain joins TRBV28 to TRBJ2-2, with D possibly TRBD2 on 6 matching bases. Germline V CDR1 and CDR2: MDHEN, SYDVKM. This CDR3 region has 15 residues. The V gene lost 6 bases and the J gene lost 5 bases, with 16 bases spanning the gap. DNA for the CDR3: TGTGCCAGCAGCCCCGGGACGGCGGGAACCGGGGAGCTGTTTTTT. Translated, it gives CASSPGTAGTGELFF.

This clonotype was observed a few times. The chain couples TRBV19 to TRBJ2-1; D is uncertain. The length of the CDR3 is 13 residues. V lost 3 bases and J lost 6, with 9 bases in between. Germline CDR1 LNHDA, CDR2 SQIVND (reference sequence). CDR3 in amino acids: CASSIVSTNEQFF. DNA of the CDR3: TGTGCCAGTAGTATTGTCAGCACCAATGAGCAGTTCTTC.

The chain recombines TRBV6-1 with TRBJ1-2; the D gene is possibly TRBD1 (5 bases). The germline gives CDR1 MNHNS, CDR2 SASEGT. CDR3 length: 13 residues. V was shortened by 7 bases and J by 4 bases, with 13 bases between the two germline ends. CDR3: CASKYRGPYGYTF. CDR3 nucleotide sequence: TGTGCCAGCAAATACCGGGGCCCCTATGGCTACACCTTC.

This clonotype appeared a few times. The chain joins TRBV24-1 to TRBJ2-2; 10 bases fit TRBD1. V shed 4 bases, J shed 5 bases, and the junction held 6 bases outside the gene matches. Germline CDR1 and CDR2: KGHDR and SFDVKD. CDR3 length: 16 amino acids. CDR3 protein: CATSDFWTGGTGELFF. DNA for the CDR3: TGTGCCACCAGTGACTTCTGGACAGGGGGGACCGGGGAGCTGTTTTTT.